This T cell receptor beta chain was sequenced for a study of T cells in Graves' hyperthyroidism and ophthalmopathy. The overall study: Peripheral blood was secured at the point of initial diagnosis, before any treatment. Study-wide results and caveats: Peripheral blood also featured most of the thyroid clonotypes expanded above 0.001. Researchers report that a 13 V-J model separated ophthalmopathy from stable hyperthyroidism.

This CDR3 has 11 residues. CDR1 SGHTA and CDR2 FQGNSA come from the germline V gene. Trimming removed 6 bases from V and 6 bases from J, with 8 bases in between. This clonotype was recorded at least ten times. The antigen remains undetermined. Over 18 months, lack of ophthalmopathy progression marked Graves' hyperthyroidism as stable. From RNA transcripts, TCR beta CDR3 regions were amplified. The primer set for the first-round RT-PCR of the TCR CDR3 was HTBI. TCRdb itself ran the multiplex PCR reads through MiXCR, one entry per CDR3 protein. Of fewer than 600,000 distinct CDR3 sequences listed, about 15% are singletons.

This clonotype was sampled from a woman in her thirties or forties with Graves' hyperthyroidism. This sequence joins TRBV7-2 and TRBJ1-1, with no clear D. The sequencing sample was made of blood. CDR3 residues: CASSRTPEAFF. CDR3 DNA: TGTGCCAGCAGTCGAACCCCTGAAGCTTTCTTT.